The 30 T cell receptor beta chains listed next were all sequenced from one sample in a study of shared clonotypes between healthy human individuals. Only in-frame clones appear in the TCRdb table, and some are missing; sequencing was by immunoSEQ multiplex PCR. Of under 1 million clones in the sample, around 93% were seen once. The naive CD8 subset, CD45RO-negative cells positively selected for CCR7, excluded terminally differentiated effector memory CD45RA+ cells. Material: naive CD8+ T cells sorted from blood. These receptor sequences come from a man aged 25 to 40 in good health.

The rearrangement joins TRBV7-9 to TRBJ2-1; D is undetermined. V was trimmed by 5 bases and J by 0 bases, leaving 5 bases between them. The CDR3 has 13 residues. The germline V gene has CDR1 SEHNR and CDR2 FQNEAQ (reference sequence). CDR3 DNA sequence: TGTGCCAGCAGCCATGTCTCCTACAATGAGCAGTTCTTC. Its protein is CASSHVSYNEQFF.

The table lists this clone with a count of one. The chain uses TRBV5-8 and TRBJ2-1, with a weak D call TRBD2 (6 bases). The germline V gene encodes CDR1 SGHTS and CDR2 YDEGEE. CDR3 length equals 15 residues. Deletions cut 8 bases from V and 0 bases from J, with 15 bases between. CDR3 sequence (DNA): TGTGCCAGTCTCTCGGGGGTCGACTCCTACAATGAGCAGTTCTTC. It is translated as CASLSGVDSYNEQFF.

The rearrangement links TRBV28 to TRBJ2-3; no reliable D call. The V gene's germline CDR1 is MDHEN and CDR2 SYDVKM. Trimming removed 6 bases at V and 1 base at J, with 14 bases between. This CDR3 comprises 15 residues. The CDR3 coding sequence is TGTGCCAGCAGCCCCTTCCGGACCGGCACAGATACGCAGTATTTT. As protein: CASSPFRTGTDTQYF.

This chain links TRBV28 with TRBJ1-5; 8 bases agree with TRBD1. V shed 5 bases, J shed 7 bases, and the junction held 13 bases outside the gene matches. Germline-derived CDR1 and CDR2 are MDHEN and SYDVKM. CDR3 length: 16 residues. The CDR3 here is CASSPIRGQGRQPQHF. The CDR3, as DNA: TGTGCCAGCAGTCCTATACGTGGACAGGGAAGGCAGCCCCAGCATTTT.

The chain recombines TRBV19 with TRBJ1-5; D is unclear. The V end lost 3 bases, the J end lost 4 bases, and 16 bases lay between the germline ends. The germline CDR1 and CDR2 sequences are LNHDA and SQIVND (reference sequence). The CDR3 loop spans 16 amino acids. The CDR3 DNA reads as TGTGCCAGTAGTATGAGGCAGGCCAAGCGTAATCAGCCCCAGCATTTT. Translation: CASSMRQAKRNQPQHF.

Regarding this clone: Other DNA sequences in the same sample also yield this CDR3. The J gene is TRBJ2-7, the V gene TRBV7-9; 14 bases line up with TRBD2. Germline CDR1 reads SEHNR; CDR2 reads FQNEAQ (reference sequence). V was clipped by 5 bases and J by 2 bases; unmatched bases: 2. This CDR3 comprises 15 residues. In DNA, the CDR3 is TGTGCCAGCAGCCCGACTAGCGGGAGGGCCTACGAGCAGTACTTC. This sequence encodes CASSPTSGRAYEQYF.

The gene calls are TRBV28 and TRBJ2-3; TRBD1 matches at 7 bases. CDR3 length: 15 residues. With V trimmed by 2 bases and J by 4 bases, 6 bases remained unmatched. CDR1 is MDHEN, CDR2 SYDVKM, per germline. The CDR3 is CASSLDRVVPDTQYF. The CDR3 bases are TGTGCCAGCAGTTTAGACAGGGTGGTGCCAGATACGCAGTATTTT.

The chain is built from TRBV7-9 and TRBJ2-7, with 7 bases that match TRBD1. CDR3 size: 14 residues. The V segment lost 6 bases and the J segment 3 bases; nucleotides outside the gene matches: 8. Germline CDR1 reads SEHNR; CDR2 reads FQNEAQ (reference sequence). The CDR3 DNA sequence: TGTGCCAGCAGGCCACAGGGGAGTTTCTACGAGCAGTACTTC. Translation gives CASRPQGSFYEQYF.

J is TRBJ2-2 and V is TRBV28; 14 bases match TRBD2. Germline lookup yields CDR1 MDHEN and CDR2 SYDVKM. The length of the CDR3 is 19 residues. J gave up 3 bases and V 6 bases, and 12 bases lay outside the gene matches. For the CDR3, the DNA is TGTGCCAGCAGGGGAAACGGACTAGCGGGAGGTCCGGACACCGGGGAGCTGTTTTTT. Encoded protein: CASRGNGLAGGPDTGELFF. Together with reference TRBV28 and TRBJ2-2, the CDR3 gives the full variable domain: DVKVTQSSRYLVKRTGEKVFLECVQDMDHENMFWYRQDPGLGLRLIYFSYDVKMKEKGDIPEGYSVSREKKERFSLILESASTNQTSMYLCASRGNGLAGGPDTGELFFGEGSRLTVL.

The chain couples TRBV29-1 to TRBJ2-1, with D perhaps assigned TRBD1 or TRBD2 (5 bases each). The CDR3 loop spans 15 amino acids. Looked up from germline, CDR1 is SQVTM and CDR2 is ANQGSEA. The ends were cut back, 4 bases at V and 7 bases at J, with 20 bases in the middle. CDR3 bases: TGCAGCGTTGGTCTAGCAAGGTCCCCAGGGAATGAGCAGTTCTTC. This codes for CSVGLARSPGNEQFF.

The count of this clone is one. The chain joins TRBV5-1 to TRBJ2-7, with 9 nucleotides matching TRBD2. Germline loops: CDR1 SGHRS, CDR2 YFSETQ. The CDR3 runs to 12 residues. The V gene end was trimmed by 4 bases and the J gene end by 9 bases; junction bases not matched to a gene: 5. The chain's CDR3 is CASSGTSLGQYF. The CDR3 DNA sequence: TGCGCCAGCAGCGGGACTAGCTTAGGGCAGTACTTC. Full variable domain (rest looked up from reference TRBV5-1 and TRBJ2-7): KAGVTQTPRYLIKTRGQQVTLSCSPISGHRSVSWYQQTPGQGLQFLFEYFSETQRNKGNFPGRFSGRQFSNSRSEMNVSTLELGDSALYLCASSGTSLGQYFGPGTRLTVT.

V gene TRBV15 combines with J gene TRBJ2-7, with D possibly TRBD2 on 5 matching bases. Germline-derived CDR1 and CDR2 are LNHNV and YYDKDF (reference sequence). The CDR3 runs to 13 residues. Trimming removed 2 bases from V and 3 bases from J, with 8 bases in between. CDR3 DNA sequence: TGTGCCACCAGCAGAATTACTAGCTACGAGCAGTACTTC. Translation gives CATSRITSYEQYF.

This clone was counted a single time. The V call is TRBV7-3, the J call TRBJ2-3; D may be TRBD2 (6 bases). Deletions cut 5 bases from V and 3 bases from J, with 12 bases between. Germline loops: CDR1 SGHTA, CDR2 FQGTGA. The CDR3 totals 14 residues. As DNA, the CDR3 is TGTGCCAGCAGCACCCTCGGGACTACAGATACGCAGTATTTT. Protein sequence: CASSTLGTTDTQYF.

This chain uses TRBV7-9 with TRBJ2-7; D gene uncertain. V lost 5 bases to trimming and J lost 0 bases, with 11 bases between them. Germline CDR1 SEHNR, CDR2 FQNEAQ (reference sequence). The CDR3 consists of 14 residues. CDR3 sequence: CASSPTHSSYEQYF. The CDR3 bases are TGTGCCAGCAGCCCGACCCATAGCTCCTACGAGCAGTACTTC.

The chain recombines TRBV7-9 with TRBJ2-1; unclear D gene. Germline lookup yields CDR1 SEHNR and CDR2 FQNEAQ (reference sequence). V lost 1 base to trimming and J lost 6 bases, with 10 bases between them. The CDR3 loop spans 14 amino acids. The CDR3 nucleotides are TGTGCCAGCAGCTTAGTAAACAGTGCCAATGAGCAGTTCTTC. Residues: CASSLVNSANEQFF.

The chain couples TRBV28 to TRBJ1-5; TRBD1 might be the D (5 bases). The V and J ends lost 5 bases and 3 bases respectively, with 17 bases between them. Germline CDR1 MDHEN, CDR2 SYDVKM. This CDR3 contains 16 residues. The CDR3 reads CASSPLIGDLNQPQHF. The CDR3 nucleotides are TGTGCCAGCAGTCCTTTGATTGGGGACCTCAATCAGCCCCAGCATTTT.

The gene calls are TRBV7-9 and TRBJ2-1, with D uncertain. V lost 8 bases and J 6 bases, leaving 23 bases between the germline ends. Germline V gene data show CDR1 as SEHNR and CDR2 as FQNEAQ (reference sequence). This CDR3 region has 16 residues. In nucleotides, the CDR3 is TGTGCCAGCCTCTCCAGCCTAGGCACCGCGAGCAATGAGCAGTTCTTC. It yields the protein CASLSSLGTASNEQFF.

The V gene is TRBV27, the J gene TRBJ2-3; TRBD2 matches 10 bases. CDR3 length equals 16 residues. V trimming: 4 bases; J trimming: 1 base; junction bases outside the gene matches: 5. CDR1 is MNHEY, CDR2 SMNVEV, per germline (reference sequence). The CDR3: CASSSTGTSGTDTQYF. As DNA, the CDR3 is TGTGCCAGCAGTTCAACCGGGACTAGCGGCACAGATACGCAGTATTTT.

The chain recombines TRBV7-9 with TRBJ2-1; D not resolved. The CDR3 extends over 17 amino acids. V was pared by 4 bases and J by 5 bases, with 21 bases between. CDR1 SEHNR and CDR2 FQNEAQ come from the germline V gene (reference sequence). For the CDR3, the DNA is TGTGCCAGCAGCTCGGCCCCTTTAGCAGATAATGACAATGAGCAGTTCTTC. Protein sequence: CASSSAPLADNDNEQFF.

This chain joins TRBV11-2 and TRBJ1-2; D might be TRBD1 (6 bases). CDR1 is SGHAT and CDR2 is FQNNGV in the germline V gene. The CDR3 sequence is 14 residues long. V lost 5 bases, J lost 7 bases, and 17 bases lay in between. The CDR3 DNA sequence: TGTGCCAGCAGCGGGGTCCAGGGGAATACTGGCTACACCTTC. Amino acid sequence: CASSGVQGNTGYTF.

The chain has TRBV11-2 and TRBJ2-6; D ambiguous. CDR3 size: 13 residues. V lost 5 bases to trimming and J lost 4 bases, with 6 bases between them. Germline assignment: CDR1 SGHAT and CDR2 FQNNGV. The CDR3 here is CASSVWGANVLTF. CDR3 coding DNA: TGTGCCAGCAGCGTGTGGGGGGCCAACGTCCTGACTTTC.

This chain joins TRBV27 and TRBJ2-1; D not resolved. The CDR3 runs 14 residues. Germline V gives CDR1 MNHEY, CDR2 SMNVEV (reference sequence). The V end lost 2 bases, the J end lost 4 bases, and 9 bases lay between the germline ends. CDR3 loop: CASSLASHYNEQFF. In nucleotides, the CDR3 is TGTGCCAGCAGTTTAGCCTCCCATTACAATGAGCAGTTCTTC.

The V call is TRBV10-3, the J call TRBJ2-7, with 10 bases matching TRBD2. The V and J ends lost 2 bases and 6 bases, in that order; junction bases with no gene match: 7. The length of the CDR3 is 15 residues. The V gene's germline CDR1 is ENHRY and CDR2 SYGVKD. CDR3 sequence: CAISEASGRPVEQYF. The CDR3 DNA reads as TGTGCCATCAGTGAGGCTAGCGGGAGACCGGTCGAGCAGTACTTC.

On this clone itself: This probably arose from a read error, given a far larger clone one base away. Distinct nucleotide sequences in the sample also encode this CDR3. This rearrangement joins TRBV28 to TRBJ2-7; D unresolved. V lost 1 base and J 4 bases, leaving 5 bases between the germline ends. The CDR3 sequence is 12 residues long. CDR1 and CDR2 from the germline V gene are MDHEN and SYDVKM. The CDR3 nucleotides read TGTGCCAGCAGTTTATTGGGGTACGAGCAGTACTTC. Translated, it gives CASSLLGYEQYF.

This chain links TRBV29-1 with TRBJ2-3; TRBD2 matches at 14 bases. Trimming cost V 7 bases and J 1 base; bases outside gene matches: 7. Germline V gene sequence: CDR1 SQVTM, CDR2 ANQGSEA. The CDR3 is made up of 16 amino acids. In DNA, the CDR3 is TGCAGCGCGGGACTAGCGGGAGATGTGGGCACAGATACGCAGTATTTT. Amino acid sequence: CSAGLAGDVGTDTQYF.

The J gene is TRBJ2-1, the V gene TRBV5-1; a possible D gene is TRBD1 (6 bases). Germline CDR1 and CDR2: SGHRS and YFSETQ. V lost 0 bases and J 8 bases, leaving 12 bases between the germline ends. The CDR3 consists of 14 residues. The CDR3 region has the DNA TGCGCCAGCAGCTTGGCCAGGGGTATCGATGAGCAGTTCTTC. This encodes CASSLARGIDEQFF.

The chain carries TRBV18 and TRBJ2-3; possibly TRBD2 for D (5 bases). This CDR3 is 14 amino acids long. In germline, CDR1 is KGHSH, CDR2 LQKENI. The V and J ends lost 3 bases and 2 bases respectively, with 9 bases between them. For the CDR3, the DNA is TGTGCCAGCTCACCTCGGGGTGTCACAGATACGCAGTATTTT. Translation gives CASSPRGVTDTQYF.

The V call is TRBV27, the J call TRBJ2-3; D unresolved. Germline CDR1 is MNHEY and CDR2 is SMNVEV (reference sequence). CDR3 size: 14 residues. V lost 3 bases and J 0 bases, leaving 7 bases between the germline ends. The DNA for the CDR3 is TGTGCCAGCAGTTTGCAGCTAAGCACAGATACGCAGTATTTT. It encodes CASSLQLSTDTQYF.

This clone occurred once. The chain joins TRBV5-4 to TRBJ1-4; TRBD1 is a possible D gene (6 bases). Germline CDR1 and CDR2: SGHNT and YYREEE (reference sequence). The CDR3 totals 13 residues. The V and J ends lost 4 bases and 5 bases respectively, with 9 bases between them. The CDR3 DNA follows: TGTGCCAGCAGCACCACAGGGAATGAAAAACTGTTTTTT. Protein sequence: CASSTTGNEKLFF. The full variable domain, completed using reference TRBV5-4 and TRBJ1-4, is ETGVTQSPTHLIKTRGQQVTLRCSSQSGHNTVSWYQQALGQGPQFIFQYYREEENGRGNFPPRFSGLQFPNYSSELNVNALELDDSALYLCASSTTGNEKLFFGSGTQLSVL.

The rearrangement uses TRBV5-5 and TRBJ1-1; D is perhaps TRBD1 (6 bases). Looked up from germline, CDR1 is SGHKS and CDR2 is YYEKEE (reference sequence). V was cut by 2 bases and J by 4 bases, with 12 bases left in between. The CDR3 loop spans 14 amino acids. This CDR3 reads CASSFLGTTTEAFF. The CDR3 bases are TGTGCCAGCAGCTTTCTAGGGACAACCACTGAAGCTTTCTTT.